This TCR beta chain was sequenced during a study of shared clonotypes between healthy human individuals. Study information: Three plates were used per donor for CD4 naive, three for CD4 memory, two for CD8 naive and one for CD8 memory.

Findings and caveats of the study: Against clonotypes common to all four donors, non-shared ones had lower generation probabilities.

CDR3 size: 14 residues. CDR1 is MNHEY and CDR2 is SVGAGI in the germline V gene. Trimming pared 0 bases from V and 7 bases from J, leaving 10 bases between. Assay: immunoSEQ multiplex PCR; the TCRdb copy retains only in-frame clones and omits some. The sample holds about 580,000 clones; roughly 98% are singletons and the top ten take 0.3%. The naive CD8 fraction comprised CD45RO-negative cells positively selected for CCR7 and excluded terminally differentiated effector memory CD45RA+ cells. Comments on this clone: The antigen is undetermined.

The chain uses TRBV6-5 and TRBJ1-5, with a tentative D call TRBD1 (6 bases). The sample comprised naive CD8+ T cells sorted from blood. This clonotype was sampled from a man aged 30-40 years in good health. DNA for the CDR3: TGTGCCAGCAGTTACTCGACAGGTCACCAGCCCCAGCATTTT. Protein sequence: CASSYSTGHQPQHF.